The 32 T cell receptor beta chains below all came from one sample that was sequenced in a study of Ad26.COV2.S vaccination and SARS-CoV-2 variants. Documented treatment: roughly 18 received Ad26.COV2.S at low or high dose, single or two shots; five or six received placebo; per-sample allocation not given. At day 63 after the first vaccine or placebo injection, samples were drawn. Method: immunoSEQ multiplex PCR; TCRdb's copy keeps in-frame clones and lacks some. The data contain about 350,000 clones, around 88% of them singletons. The sample was peripheral blood, taken in a trial of Ad26.COV2.S vaccine versus placebo. These receptors came from a person aged 18-60 years who received the Ad26.COV2.S COVID-19 vaccine or a placebo.

The chain has TRBV3-1 (or the pseudogene TRBV3-2) and TRBJ2-1, with D perhaps matching TRBD1 (5 bases). Trimming pared 2 bases from V and 7 bases from J, leaving 12 bases between. From germline, CDR1 is LGHDT and CDR2 YNNKEL (reference sequence). This CDR3 has 14 amino acids. As DNA, the CDR3 is TGTGCCAGCAGCCAAAGATATGACAGAAATGAGCAGTTCTTC. It specifies CASSQRYDRNEQFF.

The count of this clone is one. The chain combines TRBV6-5 with TRBJ2-7; D ambiguous. Between the trimmed V and J ends, which lost 6 bases and 7 bases, there was a span of 19 bases. Germline V gives CDR1 MNHEY, CDR2 SVGAGI. The CDR3 has 14 amino acids. The CDR3 DNA reads as TGTGCCAGCAGCGTCCTCTTAAAGGAGCTGGAGCAGTACTTC. Its protein is CASSVLLKELEQYF.

V gene TRBV28 combines with J gene TRBJ2-5; 10 nucleotides line up with TRBD2. Germline lookup yields CDR1 MDHEN and CDR2 SYDVKM. The CDR3 runs 17 residues. The V gene end was trimmed by 4 bases and the J gene end by 4 bases; junction bases not matched to a gene: 12. The CDR3 nucleotides read TGTGCCAGCAGTTCCCTGCCGGGGTTAGCGGGAGGAGAGACCCAGTACTTC. This translates into CASSSLPGLAGGETQYF.

The J gene is TRBJ2-1, the V gene TRBV5-1; TRBD1 might be the D (6 bases). V was pared by 0 bases and J by 10 bases, with 8 bases between. The CDR3 length is 12 residues. Per germline, CDR1 SGHRS and CDR2 YFSETQ. CDR3 amino acids: CASSLVQGEQFF. The CDR3 nucleotides are TGCGCCAGCAGCTTGGTACAGGGCGAGCAGTTCTTC.

This clone has just a few counts. The chain employs TRBV18 and TRBJ1-4; D remains unclear. This CDR3 is built from 14 residues. Germline V gives CDR1 KGHSH, CDR2 LQKENI. The V end was cut by 2 bases, the J end by 7 bases, with 11 bases between. As DNA, the CDR3 is TGTGCCAGCTCACCAGTGGGTGAGGGTGAAAAACTGTTTTTT. Translated: CASSPVGEGEKLFF. The variable domain in full, completed from reference TRBV18 and TRBJ1-4, reads NAGVMQNPRHLVRRRGQEARLRCSPMKGHSHVYWYRQLPEEGLKFMVYLQKENIIDESGMPKERFSAEFPKEGPSILRIQQVVRGDSAAYFCASSPVGEGEKLFFGSGTQLSVL.

The chain links TRBV7-9 to TRBJ2-4, with TRBD2 as a possible D gene (5 bases). The V end was cut by 0 bases, the J end by 8 bases, with 14 bases between. Germline CDR1 reads SEHNR; CDR2 reads FQNEAQ (reference sequence). The CDR3 runs to 15 residues. CDR3 nucleotides: TGTGCCAGCAGCTTAGCGCTAAGGGAGCAGGACATTCAGTACTTC. Its translation is CASSLALREQDIQYF.

This sequence joins TRBV28 and TRBJ1-1; no firm D call. CDR1 and CDR2 from the germline V gene are MDHEN and SYDVKM. CDR3 length: 15 amino acids. Trimming removed 3 bases at V and 0 bases at J, with 11 bases between. The CDR3 here is CASSLRAPVNTEAFF. The CDR3 bases are TGTGCCAGCAGTTTGAGGGCCCCGGTGAACACTGAAGCTTTCTTT. Complete variable domain (other parts from reference TRBV28 and TRBJ1-1): DVKVTQSSRYLVKRTGEKVFLECVQDMDHENMFWYRQDPGLGLRLIYFSYDVKMKEKGDIPEGYSVSREKKERFSLILESASTNQTSMYLCASSLRAPVNTEAFFGQGTRLTVV.

This sequence joins TRBV5-1 and TRBJ2-2; D not resolved. The CDR3 contains 14 residues. V was clipped by 2 bases and J by 1 base, with 6 bases between them. Germline assignment: CDR1 SGHRS and CDR2 YFSETQ. As DNA, the CDR3 is TGCGCCAGCAGCTTAGTCCAGAACACCGGGGAGCTGTTTTTT. Protein product: CASSLVQNTGELFF.

The CDR3 DNA reads TGCGCCAGCAGCTTGGCCGGGACAGGGGTCGCTGGCTACACCTTC. This gives the protein CASSLAGTGVAGYTF. The chain is built from TRBV5-1 and TRBJ1-2; 10 bases are shared with TRBD1. The trim removed 0 bases at V and 7 bases at J, leaving 6 bases unmatched. CDR3 length equals 15 residues. Germline V gene data show CDR1 as SGHRS and CDR2 as YFSETQ.

CDR3 DNA: TGCAGCGCCGTAGGACTAGCGTCAAATGAGCAGTTCTTC. This sequence encodes CSAVGLASNEQFF. This chain connects TRBV29-1 to TRBJ2-1; 9 nucleotides match TRBD2. CDR1 and CDR2 (germline): SQVTM, ANQGSEA. Trimming at V came to 7 bases and at J to 7 bases, leaving 8 bases not matched to a gene. CDR3 size: 13 residues.

As regards this clone: Other nucleotide sequences in the sample specify the same CDR3. V and J are TRBV3-1 (or the pseudogene TRBV3-2) and TRBJ2-5; 8 positions agree with TRBD1. CDR1 LGHDT and CDR2 YNNKEL come from the germline V gene (reference sequence). V trimming: 3 bases; J trimming: 2 bases; junction bases outside the gene matches: 2. The CDR3 spans 14 residues. The CDR3 nucleotides are TGTGCCAGCAGCCAGGACAGGGCTCAAGAGACCCAGTACTTC. This codes for CASSQDRAQETQYF.

The count of this clone is one. J is TRBJ2-7 and V is TRBV6-1; tentatively, D is TRBD1 (5 bases). Germline V gene sequence: CDR1 MNHNS, CDR2 SASEGT. V was clipped by 2 bases and J by 1 base, with 12 bases between them. This CDR3 contains 15 residues. CDR3 DNA: TGTGCCAGCAGTGAAATGGGGCCTGGGTCCTACGAGCAGTACTTC. Translation gives CASSEMGPGSYEQYF.

This chain links TRBV27 with TRBJ2-1; TRBD2 matches at 9 bases. Germline lookup yields CDR1 MNHEY and CDR2 SMNVEV (reference sequence). With 3 bases clipped from V and 3 bases from J, the junction kept 0 bases outside the gene matches. This CDR3 has 14 amino acids. The CDR3 bases are TGTGCCAGCAGTTTTAGCGGGAGCTACAATGAGCAGTTCTTC. Translation gives CASSFSGSYNEQFF.

V is TRBV19 and J is TRBJ2-1, with 11 nucleotides matching TRBD2. The CDR3 length is 15 residues. V lost 1 base and J lost 8; bases outside the gene matches: 4. Germline V gives CDR1 LNHDA, CDR2 SQIVND (reference sequence). CDR3: CASSIVLAGAHEQFF. The CDR3 DNA reads as TGTGCCAGTAGTATAGTACTAGCGGGAGCCCATGAGCAGTTCTTC.

J is TRBJ1-6 and V is TRBV27, with TRBD1 matching 7 bases. Germline V CDR1 and CDR2: MNHEY, SMNVEV (reference sequence). After removal of 8 bases from V and 5 bases from J, the junction contained 9 bases not matched to a gene. The length of the CDR3 is 15 residues. Written as DNA, the CDR3 is TGTGCCAGCGGATTCTTGGACAGGAATAATTCACCCCTCCACTTT. It specifies CASGFLDRNNSPLHF.

V and J are TRBV5-1 and TRBJ2-7; D tentatively reads TRBD1 or TRBD2 (5 bases each). The germline V gene encodes CDR1 SGHRS and CDR2 YFSETQ. There are 13 residues in the CDR3. Trimming removed 2 bases at V and 3 bases at J, with 9 bases between. CDR3 amino acids: CASSFGTYYEQYF. CDR3 coding DNA: TGCGCCAGCAGCTTCGGGACCTACTACGAGCAGTACTTC.

The V gene is TRBV19, the J gene TRBJ2-5, with a possible D match to TRBD2 (7 bases). CDR3 length equals 14 residues. Germline loops: CDR1 LNHDA, CDR2 SQIVND (reference sequence). V lost 4 bases, J lost 7 bases, and 16 bases lay in between. CDR3 region: CASSRQQGGGTQYF. CDR3 sequence (DNA): TGTGCCAGTAGTAGGCAACAGGGAGGGGGGACCCAGTACTTC.

The chain couples TRBV13 to TRBJ2-7; D possibly corresponds to TRBD1 (6 bases). V shed 2 bases and J shed 2 bases, with 10 bases lying between them. CDR1 is PRHDT and CDR2 is FYEKMQ in the germline V gene (reference sequence). This CDR3 is 14 amino acids long. For the CDR3, the DNA is TGTGCCAGCAGCTTAAGGGGGTCAGCCTACGAGCAGTACTTC. Encoded protein: CASSLRGSAYEQYF.

This chain connects TRBV9 to TRBJ2-3; 11 bases line up with TRBD2. Germline CDR1 reads SGDLS; CDR2 reads YYNGEE. The CDR3 spans 15 residues. Germline trimming cut 3 bases from V and 4 bases from J; bases unmatched to any gene: 4. CDR3 sequence (DNA): TGTGCCAGCAGCGCCTCGACTAGCGGGGCAGATACGCAGTATTTT. Its translation is CASSASTSGADTQYF. Full variable domain (outside the CDR3, taken from reference TRBV9 and TRBJ2-3): DSGVTQTPKHLITATGQRVTLRCSPRSGDLSVYWYQQSLDQGLQFLIQYYNGEERAKGNILERFSAQQFPDLHSELNLSSLELGDSALYFCASSASTSGADTQYFGPGTRLTVL.

This clone was picked up a small number of times. The CDR3 spells CASSYNQGVGSPLHF. The CDR3 DNA sequence: TGTGCCAGCAGTTACAACCAGGGGGTCGGATCACCCCTCCACTTT. The rearrangement links TRBV6-5 to TRBJ1-6, with 7 bases that match TRBD1. Trimming removed 2 bases from V and 10 bases from J; junction bases left unmatched: 8. The CDR3 consists of 15 residues. Germline lookup yields CDR1 MNHEY and CDR2 SVGAGI.

This clone was counted once. Additional DNA sequences in this sample encode the identical CDR3. The J gene is TRBJ1-1, the V gene TRBV3-1 (or the pseudogene TRBV3-2); D not resolved. In germline, CDR1 is LGHDT, CDR2 YNNKEL (reference sequence). The CDR3 consists of 13 residues. Trimming stripped 0 bases from V and 1 base from J, with 3 bases between. CDR3 sequence reads: CASSQEGNTEAFF. The CDR3 bases are TGTGCCAGCAGCCAAGAAGGGAACACTGAAGCTTTCTTT.

Written as DNA, the CDR3 is TGCAGCGCCCAAACAGGGAATCAGCCCCAGCATTTT. Translation gives CSAQTGNQPQHF. The gene calls are TRBV29-1 and TRBJ1-5; possible D gene TRBD1, 6 bases. Deletions cut 7 bases from V and 4 bases from J, with 11 bases between. This CDR3 has 12 residues. Germline V gene data show CDR1 as SQVTM and CDR2 as ANQGSEA.

This sequence joins TRBV4-1 and TRBJ1-6; no clear D. The germline CDR1 and CDR2 sequences are MGHRA and YSYEKL. Trimming removed 0 bases at V and 6 bases at J, with 12 bases between. The CDR3 is 16 residues long. CDR3 nucleotides: TGCGCCAGCAGCCAAGATCGGACCGGGATTAATTCACCCCTCCACTTT. Its protein is CASSQDRTGINSPLHF.

This clone was seen a single time. The rearrangement links TRBV15 to TRBJ1-2, with a possible D match to TRBD1 (5 bases). CDR3 length: 14 amino acids. Trimming cost V 3 bases and J 4 bases, with 12 bases left between them. The germline V gene encodes CDR1 LNHNV and CDR2 YYDKDF (reference sequence). The CDR3 is CATSSRGAAYGYTF. The DNA of the CDR3 is TGTGCCACCAGCAGCCGAGGGGCCGCCTATGGCTACACCTTC.

The rearrangement joins TRBV9 to TRBJ1-4; the match to TRBD1 covers 7 bases. Germline CDR1 reads SGDLS; CDR2 reads YYNGEE. The CDR3 contains 16 residues. J was trimmed by 0 bases and V by 4 bases; bases with no gene match: 6. DNA of the CDR3: TGTGCCAGCAGCTCAGAGGGGGCCGCAACTAATGAAAAACTGTTTTTT. Translation gives CASSSEGAATNEKLFF.

CDR3 in amino acids: CASSYEGNQPQHF. CDR3 nucleotide sequence: TGTGCCAGCAGTTATGAGGGGAATCAGCCCCAGCATTTT. This chain joins TRBV12-3 or TRBV12-4 and TRBJ1-5, with D tentatively TRBD1 (5 bases). The CDR3 has 13 amino acids. V shed 4 bases and J shed 4 bases, with 8 bases lying between them.

The V gene is TRBV11-1, the J gene TRBJ2-5, with unresolved D. Trimming left V 3 bases short and J 1 base short, with 6 bases between. The CDR3 length is 13 residues. Germline values: CDR1 SGHAT, CDR2 FQDESV (reference sequence). The CDR3 is CASSFGSQETQYF. CDR3 DNA: TGTGCCAGCAGCTTTGGAAGCCAAGAGACCCAGTACTTC.

The V call is TRBV9, the J call TRBJ2-4; possibly TRBD1 for D (6 bases). The V gene lost 3 bases and the J gene lost 6 bases, with 22 bases spanning the gap. The germline gives CDR1 SGDLS, CDR2 YYNGEE. CDR3 length: 17 amino acids. CDR3 in DNA: TGTGCCAGCAGCGCTGGTCTGATCGGGGACACCCTAAACATTCAGTACTTC. This gives the protein CASSAGLIGDTLNIQYF.

V is TRBV27 and J is TRBJ1-6; TRBD1 matches at 9 bases. The V gene end was trimmed by 9 bases and the J gene end by 8 bases; junction bases not matched to a gene: 5. The germline V gene encodes CDR1 MNHEY and CDR2 SMNVEV (reference sequence). The CDR3 runs to 13 residues. CDR3 region: CASTGTGYSPLHF. DNA for the CDR3: TGTGCCAGTACCGGGACAGGGTATTCACCCCTCCACTTT.

The rearrangement links TRBV28 to TRBJ1-5; no clear D. Between the trimmed V and J ends, which lost 5 bases and 6 bases, there was a span of 8 bases. Per germline, CDR1 MDHEN and CDR2 SYDVKM. The length of the CDR3 is 12 residues. CDR3 protein: CASSGDSQPQHF. The CDR3 DNA reads TGTGCCAGCAGTGGGGATTCTCAGCCCCAGCATTTT.

This clone was picked up a small number of times. The genes are TRBV29-1 and TRBJ2-3; D remains unclear. There are 11 residues in the CDR3. Germline CDR1 is SQVTM and CDR2 is ANQGSEA. The ends were cut back, 2 bases at V and 7 bases at J, with 7 bases in the middle. The CDR3 nucleotides read TGCAGCGTTGAACGTGAAAATACGCAGTATTTT. It codes for CSVERENTQYF.

The chain has TRBV5-6 and TRBJ1-1; D is undetermined. Germline lookup yields CDR1 SGHDT and CDR2 YYEEEE. V lost 0 bases, J lost 6 bases, and 12 bases lay in between. CDR3 length: 14 amino acids. The CDR3 reads CASSLETGRPEAFF. Here the CDR3 DNA reads TGTGCCAGCAGCTTGGAGACCGGACGACCTGAAGCTTTCTTT.